This TCR beta chain came from a study of T-cell reconstitution after alpha-beta-depleted transplantation in children. With 0 bases removed from V and 2 bases from J, the gap between germline ends came to 7 bases. Germline loops: CDR1 LNHNV, CDR2 YYDKDF (reference sequence). CDR3 length: 14 amino acids. TCRbeta library preparation incorporated unique molecular identifiers. TCRdb reprocessed the PCR reads with MiXCR, giving one entry per CDR3 protein. The sample consists of 500,000 to 600,000 distinct CDR3 sequences, around a third of them appearing once. This clonotype turned up a few times. The sequencing here drew on PBMCs from the stem cell graft donor, taken from the stem cell graft. This receptor was obtained from a human donor who donated a stem cell graft to a child with aplastic anemia. V is TRBV15 and J is TRBJ2-5, with D uncertain. CDR3 in amino acids: CATSRDWQQETQYF. CDR3 bases: TGTGCCACCAGCAGAGATTGGCAACAAGAGACCCAGTACTTC. The variable domain in full, completed from reference TRBV15 and TRBJ2-5, reads DAMVIQNPRYQVTQFGKPVTLSCSQTLNHNVMYWYQQKSSQAPKLLFHYYDKDFNNEADTPDNFQSRRPNTSFCFLDIRSPGLGDTAMYLCATSRDWQQETQYFGPGTRLLVL.